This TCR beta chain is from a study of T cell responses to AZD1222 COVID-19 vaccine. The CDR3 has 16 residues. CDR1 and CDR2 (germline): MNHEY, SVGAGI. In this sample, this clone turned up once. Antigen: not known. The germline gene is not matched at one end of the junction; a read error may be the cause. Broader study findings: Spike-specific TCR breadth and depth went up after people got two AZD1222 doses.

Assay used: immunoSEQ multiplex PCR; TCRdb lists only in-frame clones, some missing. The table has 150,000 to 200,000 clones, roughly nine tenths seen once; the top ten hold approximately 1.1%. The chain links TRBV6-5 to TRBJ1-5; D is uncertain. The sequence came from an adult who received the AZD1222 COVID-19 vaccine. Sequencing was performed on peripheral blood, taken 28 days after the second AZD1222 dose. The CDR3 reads CASSHSVVGGNQPQHF. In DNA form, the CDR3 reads TGTGCCAGCAGTCACTCCGTGGTTGGAGGGAATCAGCCCCAGCATTTT.